This T cell receptor (beta chain) is from a study of identical twins. The study's findings and limits: Memory repertoires lacked the insertion deficit that abundant cord blood beta clonotypes showed. Its conclusions, products of cross-sectional statistical analysis, did not come from following the same donors. Analyses of zero insertions could, in part, be confounded by invariant MAIT and iNKT cells.

A template switching step contributed a universal primer site, while unique molecular identifiers were present in the cDNA. TCRdb called the 5' RACE reads again in MiXCR, with one record for every CDR3 protein. The sample has hundreds of thousands of distinct CDR3 sequences, 7% seen once. This clonotype showed up just a few times. Its antigen is currently unknown. Germline V gene data show CDR1 as SGHVS and CDR2 as FQNEAQ. The CDR3 loop spans 16 amino acids. Trimming shortened V by 2 bases and J by 0 bases, and 11 bases separated the two germline ends. A further study also used this sample, focusing on yellow fever vaccine responses in identical twins.

The receptor comes from a woman younger than 30 in good health. This chain uses TRBV7-8 with TRBJ1-5; the D is unclear. The sequenced sample was memory (CD45RO+) T cells sorted from blood. The CDR3 protein is CASSLFLAGSNQPQHF. The CDR3 nucleotides are TGTGCCAGCAGCTTATTCTTAGCTGGTAGCAATCAGCCCCAGCATTTT.